Listed below are T cell receptor beta chains from one sample, sequenced in a study of T cell responses to AZD1222 COVID-19 vaccine. The data were produced by immunoSEQ multiplex PCR, yet TCRdb's version contains in-frame clones alone and is incomplete. The repertoire consists of approximately 140,000 clones, with 75% to 95% occurring once and the leading ten covering 2.8%. The source was peripheral blood, collected on day 0 of AZD1222 vaccination. These receptors were taken from an adult in good health. Each CDR3 is given with its conserved first and last residue. Each record gives: V gene, D gene, J gene, clone size, CDR3 DNA, CDR3 protein. D genes are given only for firm matches. Clone sizes are given selectively: once, few, many, or a class where the clone is expanded.

v_gene: TRBV12-3/TRBV12-4
d_gene: NA
j_gene: TRBJ2-3
abundance: NA
CDR3nt: TGTGCCAGCAGACATGGAGATACGCAGTATTTT
CDR3aa: CASRHGDTQYF

v_gene: TRBV5-1
d_gene: NA
j_gene: TRBJ2-7
abundance: NA
CDR3nt: TGCGCCAGCAGCTTGGGGTACGAGCAGTACTTC
CDR3aa: CASSLGYEQYF

v_gene: TRBV28
d_gene: TRBD1
j_gene: TRBJ1-2
abundance: once
CDR3nt: TGTGCCAGCAGTCCCCCTCATACAGGGGGCCTAGGCTATGGCTACACCTTC
CDR3aa: CASSPPHTGGLGYGYTF

v_gene: TRBV5-4
d_gene: NA
j_gene: TRBJ1-1
abundance: NA
CDR3nt: TGTGCCAGCAGCTTTAGCCCGACTGAAGCTTTCTTT
CDR3aa: CASSFSPTEAFF

v_gene: TRBV30
d_gene: NA
j_gene: TRBJ1-2
abundance: NA
CDR3nt: TGTGCCTGGAGTGGAACAGTTTGGACGGCTTATGGCTACACCTTC
CDR3aa: CAWSGTVWTAYGYTF

v_gene: TRBV7-6
d_gene: TRBD2
j_gene: TRBJ2-1
abundance: NA
CDR3nt: TGTGCCAGCAGCTTAGAGGGACTAGCGCCACTTACTGAGCAGTTCTTC
CDR3aa: CASSLEGLAPLTEQFF

v_gene: TRBV4-3
d_gene: TRBD2
j_gene: TRBJ2-4
abundance: NA
CDR3nt: TGCGCCAGCAGCCAAGATCGGGGGGGGGCCAAAAACATTCAGTACTTC
CDR3aa: CASSQDRGGAKNIQYF

v_gene: TRBV27
d_gene: NA
j_gene: TRBJ1-2
abundance: NA
CDR3nt: TGTGCCAGCAGTTTATCGATTGGCCAGATATATGGCTACACCTTC
CDR3aa: CASSLSIGQIYGYTF

v_gene: TRBV12-5
d_gene: TRBD2
j_gene: TRBJ2-3
abundance: NA
CDR3nt: TGTGCTAGTGGTTTAAGTAAACTAGCGGGAGTAGGAGATACGCAGTATTTT
CDR3aa: CASGLSKLAGVGDTQYF

v_gene: TRBV7-2
d_gene: TRBD2
j_gene: TRBJ2-7
abundance: NA
CDR3nt: TGTGCCAGCAGCTGGTCCCGCAAGACTAGCGGATCCTACGAGCAGTACTTC
CDR3aa: CASSWSRKTSGSYEQYF

v_gene: TRBV13
d_gene: TRBD2
j_gene: TRBJ2-3
abundance: NA
CDR3nt: TGTGCCAGCAGCTTATCCCGCGGGAGTGGGTCAGATACGCAGTATTTT
CDR3aa: CASSLSRGSGSDTQYF

v_gene: TRBV11-2
d_gene: NA
j_gene: TRBJ2-1
abundance: once
CDR3nt: TGTGCCAGCAGCTTAGTGCGACAGTGGGTCAATGAGCAGTTCTTC
CDR3aa: CASSLVRQWVNEQFF

v_gene: TRBV5-4
d_gene: NA
j_gene: TRBJ1-2
abundance: once
CDR3nt: TGTGCCAGCAGCTTGGACCGTTCACCGAACTATGGCTACACCTTC
CDR3aa: CASSLDRSPNYGYTF

v_gene: TRBV9
d_gene: NA
j_gene: TRBJ2-2
abundance: NA
CDR3nt: TGTGCCAGCAGCGAGACCGGGGCTAACACCGGGGAGCTGTTTTTT
CDR3aa: CASSETGANTGELFF

v_gene: TRBV18
d_gene: NA
j_gene: TRBJ2-1
abundance: NA
CDR3nt: TGTGCCAGCTCACCACCGGGGGCGAGTGAGCAGTTCTTC
CDR3aa: CASSPPGASEQFF

v_gene: TRBV28
d_gene: TRBD2
j_gene: TRBJ2-1
abundance: NA
CDR3nt: TGTGCCAGCAGACGTAGCGGGGGCAATGAGCAGTTCTTC
CDR3aa: CASRRSGGNEQFF

v_gene: TRBV11-2
d_gene: TRBD1
j_gene: TRBJ2-7
abundance: NA
CDR3nt: TGTGCCAGCAGCCCTCTGGTGGGACAGGGGAACTCCTACGAGCAGTACTTC
CDR3aa: CASSPLVGQGNSYEQYF

v_gene: TRBV4-3
d_gene: NA
j_gene: TRBJ1-6
abundance: NA
CDR3nt: TGCGCCAGCAGCCAAGAGTTGCCAGGGATTAATTCACCCCTCCACTTT
CDR3aa: CASSQELPGINSPLHF

v_gene: TRBV28
d_gene: NA
j_gene: TRBJ1-1
abundance: few
CDR3nt: TGTGCCAGCAGTTGGGACCCCAACACTGAAGCTTTCTTT
CDR3aa: CASSWDPNTEAFF

v_gene: TRBV10-2
d_gene: NA
j_gene: TRBJ2-3
abundance: once
CDR3nt: TGCGCCAGCAGCGAGCGGGGCACAGATACGCAGTATTTT
CDR3aa: CASSERGTDTQYF

v_gene: TRBV4-3
d_gene: NA
j_gene: TRBJ1-6
abundance: NA
CDR3nt: TGCGCCAGCAGCCAACCGACCTGGGGAAGCTCCTATAATTCACCCCTCCACTTT
CDR3aa: CASSQPTWGSSYNSPLHF

v_gene: TRBV28
d_gene: NA
j_gene: TRBJ2-1
abundance: NA
CDR3nt: TGTGCCAGCCCACCTCGGGGAGGTATCTACAATGAGCAGTTCTTC
CDR3aa: CASPPRGGIYNEQFF

v_gene: TRBV20-1
d_gene: NA
j_gene: TRBJ2-5
abundance: NA
CDR3nt: TGCAGTGCTAGAGATCTGGAGACCCAGTACTTC
CDR3aa: CSARDLETQYF

v_gene: TRBV29-1
d_gene: NA
j_gene: TRBJ2-1
abundance: NA
CDR3nt: TGCAGCGTTGAGTCGTGGGAGCACCACAATGAGCAGTTCTTC
CDR3aa: CSVESWEHHNEQFF

v_gene: TRBV6-1
d_gene: NA
j_gene: TRBJ1-1
abundance: NA
CDR3nt: TGTGCCAGCAGTGAAGTGGGGCTTAGCACTGAAGCTTTCTTT
CDR3aa: CASSEVGLSTEAFF

v_gene: TRBV10-3
d_gene: TRBD1
j_gene: TRBJ2-7
abundance: once
CDR3nt: TGTGCCATCATGGGGACAGTAGACTACGAGCAGTACTTC
CDR3aa: CAIMGTVDYEQYF

v_gene: TRBV7-2
d_gene: TRBD1
j_gene: TRBJ2-7
abundance: once
CDR3nt: TGTGCCAGCAGCTCGGACAGGAAGCCCTACGAGCAGTACTTC
CDR3aa: CASSSDRKPYEQYF

v_gene: TRBV12-3/TRBV12-4
d_gene: NA
j_gene: TRBJ1-1
abundance: NA
CDR3nt: TGTGCCAGCAGTCCAACCGACTTGGGAGCTTTCTTT
CDR3aa: CASSPTDLGAFF

v_gene: TRBV28
d_gene: NA
j_gene: TRBJ1-5
abundance: NA
CDR3nt: TGTGCCAGCAGACCGGGACGGCCCGTCATCCGGCCCCAGCATTTT
CDR3aa: CASRPGRPVIRPQHF

v_gene: TRBV27
d_gene: TRBD1
j_gene: TRBJ2-7
abundance: NA
CDR3nt: TGTGCCAGCAGTCCAGGGGGTTTCTACGAGCAGTACTTC
CDR3aa: CASSPGGFYEQYF

v_gene: TRBV7-9
d_gene: NA
j_gene: TRBJ2-1
abundance: NA
CDR3nt: TGTGCCAGCAGCTTAGTGTCCGATGAGCAGTTCTTC
CDR3aa: CASSLVSDEQFF

v_gene: TRBV30
d_gene: TRBD1
j_gene: TRBJ1-5
abundance: NA
CDR3nt: TGTGCCTGGTCCGGGACAGGGGGCTACCAGCCCCAGCATTTT
CDR3aa: CAWSGTGGYQPQHF

v_gene: TRBV5-5
d_gene: NA
j_gene: TRBJ1-3
abundance: NA
CDR3nt: TGTGCCAGCAGCTCCTCGGTGGGGGGTGACGGAAACACCATATATTTT
CDR3aa: CASSSSVGGDGNTIYF

v_gene: TRBV11-3
d_gene: NA
j_gene: TRBJ2-2
abundance: NA
CDR3nt: TGTGCCAGCAGCGTTGAAGAAGGGGGGGTCTTAGAGACCGGGGAGCTGTTTTTT
CDR3aa: CASSVEEGGVLETGELFF

v_gene: TRBV9
d_gene: NA
j_gene: TRBJ1-1
abundance: NA
CDR3nt: TGTGCCAGCAGCCTTACAGGGATAGGAGACACTGAAGCTTTCTTT
CDR3aa: CASSLTGIGDTEAFF

v_gene: TRBV7-3
d_gene: TRBD1
j_gene: TRBJ1-1
abundance: NA
CDR3nt: TGTGCCAGCAGCTTGGGGACAGGGAACACTGAAGCTTTCTTT
CDR3aa: CASSLGTGNTEAFF

v_gene: TRBV2
d_gene: NA
j_gene: TRBJ2-7
abundance: few
CDR3nt: TGTGCCAGCAGTGAAGCCCTTGTGGGCGAGCAGTACTTC
CDR3aa: CASSEALVGEQYF

v_gene: TRBV7-2
d_gene: TRBD2
j_gene: TRBJ2-1
abundance: once
CDR3nt: TGTGCCAGCAGCTTAGGGCTAGCGGGGGGCAATGAGCAGTTCTTC
CDR3aa: CASSLGLAGGNEQFF

v_gene: TRBV5-1
d_gene: TRBD2
j_gene: TRBJ2-3
abundance: NA
CDR3nt: TGCGCCAGCACCTTTAGCGGGAGGAGCACAGATACGCAGTATTTT
CDR3aa: CASTFSGRSTDTQYF

v_gene: TRBV27
d_gene: NA
j_gene: TRBJ1-2
abundance: NA
CDR3nt: TGTGCCAGCAGTTTAAACTATGGCTACACCTTC
CDR3aa: CASSLNYGYTF

v_gene: TRBV6-5
d_gene: TRBD2
j_gene: TRBJ2-7
abundance: NA
CDR3nt: TGTGCCAGCAGGCGGGGGGCCTACGAGCAGTACTTC
CDR3aa: CASRRGAYEQYF

v_gene: TRBV3-1/TRBV3-2
d_gene: TRBD2
j_gene: TRBJ2-3
abundance: NA
CDR3nt: TGTGCCAGCAGCTTCCGTCGACTAGCGGAGGGGACAGATACGCAGTATTTT
CDR3aa: CASSFRRLAEGTDTQYF

v_gene: TRBV19
d_gene: NA
j_gene: TRBJ2-2
abundance: NA
CDR3nt: TGTGCCAGTACAAGGGCCTCAACCACCGGGGAGCTGTTTTTT
CDR3aa: CASTRASTTGELFF

v_gene: TRBV6-5
d_gene: NA
j_gene: TRBJ1-2
abundance: NA
CDR3nt: TGTGCCAGCAAACAAGGGCAGTCAGCTAACTATGGCTACACCTTC
CDR3aa: CASKQGQSANYGYTF

v_gene: TRBV5-1
d_gene: TRBD2
j_gene: TRBJ2-3
abundance: NA
CDR3nt: TGCGCCAGCAGCTCTTACGGGACTAGCGCCGCCCGCCCAGATACGCAGTATTTT
CDR3aa: CASSSYGTSAARPDTQYF

v_gene: TRBV5-1
d_gene: NA
j_gene: TRBJ2-1
abundance: once
CDR3nt: TGCGCCAGCAGCCCGCGTCCGGCCAATGAGCAGTTCTTC
CDR3aa: CASSPRPANEQFF

v_gene: TRBV18
d_gene: TRBD2
j_gene: TRBJ2-7
abundance: NA
CDR3nt: TGTGCCAGCTCACCAGCGGGACTAACCTACGAGCAGTACTTC
CDR3aa: CASSPAGLTYEQYF